What follows is one T cell receptor beta chain and its context. The table lists this clonotype with a few counts. Its antigen remains undetermined. No base-level quality is on record; no much larger clone is a single base apart. The record originates from a study of response to subunit inactivated influenza vaccine listed by TCRdb under 2018. For the wider study: The study used deep quantitative T cell receptor repertoire profiling to track responses to a trivalent subunit inactivated influenza vaccine.

Via the germline V gene (reference sequence), CDR1 is MNHEY and CDR2 SMNVEV. V lost 3 bases and J lost 6 bases; the stretch between them is 16 bases long. The CDR3 goes from the cysteine to the phenylalanine over 15 residues. Only the CDR3 DNA is retained, 45 bases long and in frame from the first base. Overall study outcomes, separate from this receptor: The authors suggested that each seasonal influenza vaccination may recruit only a limited number of new T cells.

The library relied on RT-PCR. Sequencing was carried out with an Illumina HiSeq 2500. Using fastp at Q25 and MiXCR, TCRdb reprocessed the public reads and kept productive beta chains. Rows with a matching CDR3 protein are joined into one entry that keeps the most common DNA and genes. The sample includes fewer than 800,000 distinct CDR3 sequences, with approximately 14% observed a single time. The leading ten clones occupy around 10% of the sample. The clonotype originates from a man in his fifties who received an inactivated influenza vaccine. Donor details come from another sample of the same person, matched by shared clones. The sequence is built from TRBV27 and TRBJ2-3; a confident D gene designation cannot be given. Specimen: PBMCs from blood, collected 11 to 12 days after vaccination. The CDR3 loop reads CASSLKSAGTDTQYF. The nucleotide sequence is given as TGTGCCAGCAGTTTGAAGTCGGCAGGTACTGATACGCAGTATTTT.